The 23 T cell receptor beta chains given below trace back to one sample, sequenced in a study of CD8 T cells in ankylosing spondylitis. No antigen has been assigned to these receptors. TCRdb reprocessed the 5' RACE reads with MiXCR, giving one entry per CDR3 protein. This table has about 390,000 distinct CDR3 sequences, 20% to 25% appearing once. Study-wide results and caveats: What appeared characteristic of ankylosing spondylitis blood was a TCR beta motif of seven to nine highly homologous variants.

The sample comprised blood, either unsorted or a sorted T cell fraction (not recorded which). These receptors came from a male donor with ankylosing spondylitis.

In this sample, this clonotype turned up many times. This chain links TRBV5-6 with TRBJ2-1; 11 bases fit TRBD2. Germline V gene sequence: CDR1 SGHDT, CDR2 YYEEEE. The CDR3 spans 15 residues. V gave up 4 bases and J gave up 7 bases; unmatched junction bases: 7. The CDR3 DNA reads TGTGCCAGCAGCCCGGTGGCTAGCGGGAGGAATGAGCAGTTCTTC. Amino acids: CASSPVASGRNEQFF.

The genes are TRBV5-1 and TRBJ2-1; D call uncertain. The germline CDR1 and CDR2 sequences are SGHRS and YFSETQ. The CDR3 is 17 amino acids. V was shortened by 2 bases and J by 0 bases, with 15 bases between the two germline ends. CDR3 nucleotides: TGCGCCAGCAGCTTCCCTAGTGGCGAAAGCTCCTACAATGAGCAGTTCTTC. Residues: CASSFPSGESSYNEQFF.

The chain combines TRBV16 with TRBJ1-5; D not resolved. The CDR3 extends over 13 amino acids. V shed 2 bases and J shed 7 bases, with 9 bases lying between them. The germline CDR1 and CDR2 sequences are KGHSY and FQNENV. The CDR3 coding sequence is TGTGCCAGCAGCCAAGGGTTACAACAGCCCCAGCATTTT. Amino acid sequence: CASSQGLQQPQHF.

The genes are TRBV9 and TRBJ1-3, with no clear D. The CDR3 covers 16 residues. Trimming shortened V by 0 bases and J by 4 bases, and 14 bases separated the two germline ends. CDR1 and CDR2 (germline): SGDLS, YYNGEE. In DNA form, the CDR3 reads TGTGCCAGCAGCGTAGACCCCCGGGTTGCGGGAAACACCATATATTTT. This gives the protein CASSVDPRVAGNTIYF.

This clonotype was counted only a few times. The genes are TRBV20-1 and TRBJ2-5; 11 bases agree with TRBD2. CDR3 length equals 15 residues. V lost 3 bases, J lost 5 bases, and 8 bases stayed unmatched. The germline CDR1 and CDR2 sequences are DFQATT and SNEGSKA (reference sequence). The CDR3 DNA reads TGCAGTGCTAGGTCCCTAGCGGGAGGAGGTGAGACCCAGTACTTC. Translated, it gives CSARSLAGGGETQYF.

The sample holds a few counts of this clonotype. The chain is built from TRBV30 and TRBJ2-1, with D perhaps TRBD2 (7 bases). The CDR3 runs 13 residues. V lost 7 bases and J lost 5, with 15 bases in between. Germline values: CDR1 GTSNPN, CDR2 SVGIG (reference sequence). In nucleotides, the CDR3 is TGTGCCTCGAACGGGGGGCGGGACAATGAGCAGTTCTTC. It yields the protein CASNGGRDNEQFF.

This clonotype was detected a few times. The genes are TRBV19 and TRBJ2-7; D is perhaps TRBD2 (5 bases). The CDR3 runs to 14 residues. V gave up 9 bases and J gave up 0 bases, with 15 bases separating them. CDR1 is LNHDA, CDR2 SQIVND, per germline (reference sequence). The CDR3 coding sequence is TGTGCCAGCCGAAGGGAGTTTTCCTCCTACGAGCAGTACTTC. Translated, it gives CASRREFSSYEQYF.

CDR3 DNA: TGTGCCACCAGTGATTATGGGGGCCTGGACAATGAGCAGTTCTTC. Translated: CATSDYGGLDNEQFF. The rearrangement uses TRBV24-1 and TRBJ2-1, with D possibly matching TRBD1 (6 bases). In germline, CDR1 is KGHDR, CDR2 SFDVKD. This CDR3 has 15 residues. The ends were cut back, 2 bases at V and 5 bases at J, with 12 bases in the middle.

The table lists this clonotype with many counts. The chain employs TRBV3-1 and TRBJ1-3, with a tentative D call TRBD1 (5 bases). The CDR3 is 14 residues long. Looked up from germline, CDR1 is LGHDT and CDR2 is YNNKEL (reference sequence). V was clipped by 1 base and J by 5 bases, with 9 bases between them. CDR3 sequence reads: CASSQGDSRNTIYF. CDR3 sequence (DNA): TGTGCCAGCAGCCAAGGTGACAGCCGAAACACCATATATTTT.

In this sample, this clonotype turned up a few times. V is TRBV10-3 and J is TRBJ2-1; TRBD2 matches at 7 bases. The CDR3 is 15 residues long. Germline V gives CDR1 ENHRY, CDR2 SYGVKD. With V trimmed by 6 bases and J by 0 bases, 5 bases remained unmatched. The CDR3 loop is CAISVGLVSYNEQFF. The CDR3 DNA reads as TGTGCCATCAGCGTTGGACTAGTCTCCTACAATGAGCAGTTCTTC.

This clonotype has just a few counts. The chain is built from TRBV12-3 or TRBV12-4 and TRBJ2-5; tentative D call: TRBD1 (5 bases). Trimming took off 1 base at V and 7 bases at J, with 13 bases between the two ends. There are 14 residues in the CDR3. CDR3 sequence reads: CASSLDRNPRTQYF. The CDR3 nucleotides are TGTGCCAGCAGTTTAGACAGGAACCCCAGGACCCAGTACTTC.

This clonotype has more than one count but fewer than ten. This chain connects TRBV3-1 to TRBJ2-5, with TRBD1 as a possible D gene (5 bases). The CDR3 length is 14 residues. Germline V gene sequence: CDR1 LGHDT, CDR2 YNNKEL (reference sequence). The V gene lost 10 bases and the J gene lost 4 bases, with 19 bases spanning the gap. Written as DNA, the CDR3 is TGTGCCATCGGTGCGCAGGGTGTTTCAGAGACCCAGTACTTC. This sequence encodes CAIGAQGVSETQYF.

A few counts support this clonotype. The DNA for the CDR3 is TGCGCCAGCAGCTCCTTGGAGGGCTTGAACACCGGGGAGCTGTTTTTT. Amino acid sequence: CASSSLEGLNTGELFF. The genes are TRBV5-1 and TRBJ2-2; D possibly corresponds to TRBD2 (6 bases). Germline V gives CDR1 SGHRS, CDR2 YFSETQ. The CDR3 consists of 16 residues. V was clipped by 3 bases and J by 1 base, with 13 bases between them.

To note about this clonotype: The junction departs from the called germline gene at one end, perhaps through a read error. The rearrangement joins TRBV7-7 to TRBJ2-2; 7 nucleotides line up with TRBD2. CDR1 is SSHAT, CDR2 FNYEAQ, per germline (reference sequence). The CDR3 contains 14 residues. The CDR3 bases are TGTGCTAGCAGCTTAGTTCGGGGGGCCGGGGAGCTGTTTTTT. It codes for CASSLVRGAGELFF.

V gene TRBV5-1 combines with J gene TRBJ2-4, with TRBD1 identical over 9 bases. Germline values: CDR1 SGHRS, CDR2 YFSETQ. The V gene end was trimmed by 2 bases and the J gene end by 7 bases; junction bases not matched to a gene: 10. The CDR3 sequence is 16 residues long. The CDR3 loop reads CASSFTAGTGRNIQYF. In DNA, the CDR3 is TGCGCCAGCAGCTTCACCGCCGGGACAGGGCGGAACATTCAGTACTTC.

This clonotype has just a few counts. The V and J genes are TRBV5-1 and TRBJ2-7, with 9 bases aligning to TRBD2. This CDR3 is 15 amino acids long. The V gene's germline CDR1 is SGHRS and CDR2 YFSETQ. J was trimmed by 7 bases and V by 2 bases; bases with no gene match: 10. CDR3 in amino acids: CASSFSGSPSGEQYF. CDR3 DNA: TGCGCCAGCAGCTTTAGCGGGAGCCCGTCGGGGGAGCAGTACTTC.

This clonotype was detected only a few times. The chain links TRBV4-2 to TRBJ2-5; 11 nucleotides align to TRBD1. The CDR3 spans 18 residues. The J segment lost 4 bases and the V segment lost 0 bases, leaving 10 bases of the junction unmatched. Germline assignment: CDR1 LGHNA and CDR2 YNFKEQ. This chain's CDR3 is CASSQDNRIGTGGETQYF. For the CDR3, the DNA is TGTGCCAGCAGCCAAGATAATCGGATAGGGACAGGGGGAGAGACCCAGTACTTC.

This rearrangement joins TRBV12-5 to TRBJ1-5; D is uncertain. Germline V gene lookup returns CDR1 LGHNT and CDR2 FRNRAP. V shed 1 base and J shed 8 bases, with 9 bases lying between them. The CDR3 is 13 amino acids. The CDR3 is CASGLGEEKPQHF. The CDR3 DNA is TGTGCTAGTGGTTTGGGGGAGGAGAAGCCCCAGCATTTT.

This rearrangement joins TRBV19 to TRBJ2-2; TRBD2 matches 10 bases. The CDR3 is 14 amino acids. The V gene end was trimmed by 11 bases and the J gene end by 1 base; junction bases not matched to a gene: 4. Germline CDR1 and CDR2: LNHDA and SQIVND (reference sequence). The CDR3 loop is CAVRLAGNTGELFF. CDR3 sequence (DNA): TGTGCCGTCCGACTAGCGGGGAACACCGGGGAGCTGTTTTTT.

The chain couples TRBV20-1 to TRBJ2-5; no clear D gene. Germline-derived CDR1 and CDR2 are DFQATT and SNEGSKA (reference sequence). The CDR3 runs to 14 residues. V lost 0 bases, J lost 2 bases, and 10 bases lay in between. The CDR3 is CSARDTTVQETQYF. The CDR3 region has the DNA TGCAGTGCTAGAGATACGACGGTACAAGAGACCCAGTACTTC.

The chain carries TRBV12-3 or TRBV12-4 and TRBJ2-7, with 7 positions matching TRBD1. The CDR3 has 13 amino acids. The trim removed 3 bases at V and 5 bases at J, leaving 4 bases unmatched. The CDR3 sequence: CASSFDRDHEQYF. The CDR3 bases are TGTGCCAGCAGTTTCGACAGGGACCACGAGCAGTACTTC.

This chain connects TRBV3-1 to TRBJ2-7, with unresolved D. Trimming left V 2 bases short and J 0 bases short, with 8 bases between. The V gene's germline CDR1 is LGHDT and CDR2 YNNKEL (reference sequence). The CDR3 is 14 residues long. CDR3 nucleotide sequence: TGTGCCAGCAGCCAATTAAGAGGCTCCTACGAGCAGTACTTC. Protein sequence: CASSQLRGSYEQYF.

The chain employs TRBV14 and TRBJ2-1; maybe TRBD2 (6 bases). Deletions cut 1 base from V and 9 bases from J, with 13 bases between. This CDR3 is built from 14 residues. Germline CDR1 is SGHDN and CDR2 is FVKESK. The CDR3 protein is CASSQVLASREQFF. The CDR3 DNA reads TGTGCCAGCAGCCAAGTACTAGCTTCACGTGAGCAGTTCTTC.